This TCR beta chain was obtained from a study of OX40 agonist ivuxolimab in advanced cancers. Assay: immunoSEQ multiplex PCR; the TCRdb copy retains only in-frame clones and omits some. Here the sample spans about 130,000 clones, approximately 94% being singletons. Any history of autoimmune disease or systemic immunosuppression disqualified patients. This CDR3 region has 16 residues. J is TRBJ1-2 and V is TRBV21-1; the D call of TRBD1 is as the table states it, not checked on the DNA. TRBV21-1 counts as a pseudogene. The sequencing used CD4+ or CD8+ T cells sorted from blood, collected in a trial of the OX40 agonist ivuxolimab. The source of this sequence is an adult with an advanced solid tumor such as melanoma, head and neck, liver or kidney cancer. The CDR3 region is CASLPSFDRAYYGYTF. CDR3 coding DNA: TGTGCCAGCCTGCCGAGTTTCGACAGGGCTTACTATGGCTACACCTTC.